This paragraph reports one T cell receptor beta chain. Its antigen is as yet unknown. Busulfan-fludarabine conditioning, marrow transplant, and cyclophosphamide on days +3 and +4 were administered. The germline V gene encodes CDR1 SGHNT and CDR2 YYREEE (reference sequence). V shed 4 bases and J shed 0 bases, with 13 bases lying between them. The CDR3 is 16 amino acids. The data derive from a study of T cells after posttransplantation cyclophosphamide. General study findings and limits: Donor CD8+ memory clones often dominated recipient blood repertoires at later times. Tissue-infiltrating T cells from skin or gut overlapped little with blood T cells.

Method: immunoSEQ multiplex PCR; TCRdb's copy keeps in-frame clones and lacks some. The sample contains roughly 4,700 clones, around 78% of which appear only once. This TCR was sampled from a male patient aged 35-50 years who received an allogeneic stem cell transplant from a related donor, was CMV-positive, and had acute and chronic GVHD. The T cells may come from the graft donor. J is TRBJ1-4 and V is TRBV5-4; D uncertain. Sequences were derived from PBMCs, sampled after allogeneic stem cell transplant with posttransplant cyclophosphamide. The CDR3 is CASSPGIGATNEKLFF. Here the CDR3 DNA reads TGTGCCAGCAGCCCTGGGATCGGGGCAACTAATGAAAAACTGTTTTTT.